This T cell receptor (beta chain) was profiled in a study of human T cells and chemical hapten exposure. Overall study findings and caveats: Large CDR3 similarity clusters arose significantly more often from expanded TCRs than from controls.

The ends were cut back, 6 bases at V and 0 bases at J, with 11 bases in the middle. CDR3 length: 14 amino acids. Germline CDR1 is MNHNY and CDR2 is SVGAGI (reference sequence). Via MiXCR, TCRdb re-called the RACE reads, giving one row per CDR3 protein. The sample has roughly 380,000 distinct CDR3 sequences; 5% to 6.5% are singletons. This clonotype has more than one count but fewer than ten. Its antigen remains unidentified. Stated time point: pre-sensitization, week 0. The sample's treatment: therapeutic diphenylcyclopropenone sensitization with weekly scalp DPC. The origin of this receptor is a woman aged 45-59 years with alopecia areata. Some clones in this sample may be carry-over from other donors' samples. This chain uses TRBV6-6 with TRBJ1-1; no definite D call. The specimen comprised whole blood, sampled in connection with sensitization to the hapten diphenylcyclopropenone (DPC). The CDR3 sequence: CASSLLVMNTEAFF. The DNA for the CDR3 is TGTGCCAGCAGCCTACTCGTCATGAACACTGAAGCTTTCTTT.